The 2 T cell receptor beta chains listed next were all sequenced from one sample in a study of blood T cells in healthy people across ages. Primers used in a second PCR of about 6 to 11 cycles were a sample-barcoded 5' primer and a J-beta primer mix. From the 5' RACE reads, TCRdb called clonotypes with MiXCR, one entry per CDR3 protein. Of hundreds of thousands of distinct CDR3 sequences listed, around 27% are singletons. Sequenced: blood. The receptors were gathered from a woman between 65 and 79 years old in good health.

This clonotype was seen a few times. Its ends do not fully match the called genes, so a read error is possible. This chain connects TRBV28 to TRBJ2-7; the match to TRBD1 covers 7 bases. The CDR3 is 15 amino acids. Looked up from germline, CDR1 is MDHEN and CDR2 is SYDVKM. The CDR3 DNA sequence: TGTGCCAGCAGAATGGGACAGCCCGGGACCTACGATCAGTACTTC. Translating it yields CASRMGQPGTYDQYF.

The chain links TRBV9 to TRBJ2-3; 7 bases are shared with TRBD2. This CDR3 region has 16 residues. Trimming cost V 0 bases and J 6 bases; bases outside gene matches: 10. Germline CDR1 and CDR2: SGDLS and YYNGEE. The CDR3: CASSVEGGNRMDTQYF. The CDR3, as DNA: TGTGCCAGCAGCGTAGAGGGAGGGAATAGAATGGATACGCAGTATTTT.